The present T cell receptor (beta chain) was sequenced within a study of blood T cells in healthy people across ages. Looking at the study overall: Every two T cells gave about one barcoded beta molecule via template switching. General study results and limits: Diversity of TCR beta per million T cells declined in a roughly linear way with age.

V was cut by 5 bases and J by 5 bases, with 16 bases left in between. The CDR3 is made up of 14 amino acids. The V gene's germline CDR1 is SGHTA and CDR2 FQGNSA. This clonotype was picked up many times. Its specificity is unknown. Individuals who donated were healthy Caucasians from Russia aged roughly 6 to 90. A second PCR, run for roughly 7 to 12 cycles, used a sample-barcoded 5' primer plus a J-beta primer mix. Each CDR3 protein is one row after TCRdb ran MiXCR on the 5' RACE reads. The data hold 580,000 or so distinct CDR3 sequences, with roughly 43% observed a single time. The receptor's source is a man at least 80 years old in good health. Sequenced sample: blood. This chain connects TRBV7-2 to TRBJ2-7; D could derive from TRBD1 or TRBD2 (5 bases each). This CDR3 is CASSPASQGDEQYF. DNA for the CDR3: TGTGCCAGCAGCCCGGCGTCCCAGGGAGACGAGCAGTACTTC.